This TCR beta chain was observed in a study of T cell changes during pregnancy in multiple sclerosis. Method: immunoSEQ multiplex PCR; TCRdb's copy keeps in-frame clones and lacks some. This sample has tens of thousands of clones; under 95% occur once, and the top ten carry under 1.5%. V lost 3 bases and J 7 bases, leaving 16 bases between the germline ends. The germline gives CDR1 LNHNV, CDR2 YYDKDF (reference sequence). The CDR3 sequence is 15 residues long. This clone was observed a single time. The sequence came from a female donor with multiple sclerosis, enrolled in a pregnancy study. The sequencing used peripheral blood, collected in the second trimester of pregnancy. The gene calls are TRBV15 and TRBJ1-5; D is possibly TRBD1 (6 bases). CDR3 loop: CATSSAREGGQPQHF. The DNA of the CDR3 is TGTGCCACCAGCAGTGCTCGGGAGGGGGGGCAGCCCCAGCATTTT.